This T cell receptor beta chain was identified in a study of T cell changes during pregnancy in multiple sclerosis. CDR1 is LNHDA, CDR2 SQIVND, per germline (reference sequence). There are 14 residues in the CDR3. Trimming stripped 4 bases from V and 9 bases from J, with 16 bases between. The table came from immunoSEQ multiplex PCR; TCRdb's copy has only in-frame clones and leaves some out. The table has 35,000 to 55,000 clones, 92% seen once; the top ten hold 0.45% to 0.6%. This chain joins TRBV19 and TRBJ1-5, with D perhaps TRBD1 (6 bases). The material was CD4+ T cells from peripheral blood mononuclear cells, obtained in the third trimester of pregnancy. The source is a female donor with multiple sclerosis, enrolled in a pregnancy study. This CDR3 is CASSTRQAAGPQHF. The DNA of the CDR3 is TGTGCCAGTAGTACTCGACAGGCCGCGGGGCCCCAGCATTTT.